One TCR beta chain is described in this entry. The data derive from a study of blood T cell repertoires in COVID-19. Looking at the study overall: Samples taken during acute and convalescent COVID-19 were collected in the United States, Italy and Spain. Sources were T cells, B-cell-depleted T cells, or PBMCs; the material itself was cDNA or gDNA.

Original analysis: Estimation of nucleated cell counts was performed using reference gene primer amplification. Measured with immunoSEQ multiplex PCR; TCRdb has only the in-frame clones, and not every one. V, J and clone size are those of that table, while D and trimming were read from the DNA. The profile shows under 200,000 clones, 80% to 95% of them singletons. The receptor was isolated from a man aged 50 to 60 with acute or convalescent COVID-19. Sequencing was performed on peripheral blood.

The CDR3 nucleotides read TGTGCCAGCAGCCCCCCCGGGTCCGCCATGTGGACGCAGTATTTT. Encoded protein: CASSPPGSAMWTQYF. The gene calls are TRBV28 and TRBJ2-3; D unresolved. CDR3 length: 15 amino acids. V was cut by 6 bases and J by 9 bases, with 22 bases left in between. The V gene's germline CDR1 is MDHEN and CDR2 SYDVKM. The variable domain in full, with the rest retrieved from reference TRBV28 and TRBJ2-3, is DVKVTQSSRYLVKRTGEKVFLECVQDMDHENMFWYRQDPGLGLRLIYFSYDVKMKEKGDIPEGYSVSREKKERFSLILESASTNQTSMYLCASSPPGSAMWTQYFGPGTRLTVL.